The clone carrying this T cell receptor beta chain has a handful of counts. The antigen is undetermined. Germline CDR1 reads MRHNA; CDR2 reads SNTAGT. The V end was cut by 4 bases, the J end by 2 bases, with 12 bases between. CDR3 length equals 15 residues. The data belong to a study of cytomegalovirus exposure and HLA in healthy donors. The study's findings and limits: Later on, a genetic analysis was performed. It linked a missense variant in DCLRE1C with V- and J-gene trimming of TCR beta.

Primers included in the PCR were 60 Vbeta and 13 Jbeta primers. Only in-frame clones appear in the TCRdb table, and some are missing; sequencing was by immunoSEQ multiplex PCR. The sample includes 150,000 to 200,000 clones, over 75% seen only once; the top ten take about 1.4%. The gene calls are TRBV6-4 and TRBJ2-1; D possibly corresponds to TRBD2 (7 bases). The sequenced sample was PBMCs. This receptor was identified in a woman aged 25 to 39 in good health and CMV-seronegative. The CDR3 spells CASSVGGAAYNEQFF. In DNA form, the CDR3 reads TGTGCCAGCAGTGTAGGGGGGGCGGCCTACAATGAGCAGTTCTTC.